The next 20 T cell receptor beta chains were all read from a single sample in a study of OX40 agonist ivuxolimab in advanced cancers. The assay was immunoSEQ multiplex PCR, and TCRdb's table has in-frame clones only and misses some. The sample comprises approximately 84,000 clones, 75% to 95% of which are singletons, and approximately 0.41% rests with the top ten. The sequenced sample was CD4+ or CD8+ T cells sorted from blood, obtained in a trial of the OX40 agonist ivuxolimab. These receptors were obtained from an adult with an advanced solid tumor such as melanoma, head and neck, liver or kidney cancer.

V gene TRBV15 combines with J gene TRBJ2-3, with 8 positions matching TRBD1. Germline CDR1 LNHNV, CDR2 YYDKDF (reference sequence). The CDR3 spans 13 residues. Trimming at V came to 7 bases and at J to 7 bases, leaving 7 bases not matched to a gene. The CDR3 region has the DNA TGTGCCACCACGACAGGGGAGGCGAATACGCAGTATTTT. Amino acids: CATTTGEANTQYF. Filled out from reference TRBV15 and TRBJ2-3, the complete variable domain reads DAMVIQNPRYQVTQFGKPVTLSCSQTLNHNVMYWYQQKSSQAPKLLFHYYDKDFNNEADTPDNFQSRRPNTSFCFLDIRSPGLGDTAMYLCATTTGEANTQYFGPGTRLTVL.

This clone was seen once. The rearrangement links TRBV28 to TRBJ2-7; weak D call: TRBD1 (5 bases). The CDR3 sequence is 16 residues long. V lost 3 bases, J lost 1 base, and 16 bases lay in between. Germline V gene data show CDR1 as MDHEN and CDR2 as SYDVKM. The CDR3 is CASSLGPSSTSYEQYF. CDR3 nucleotides: TGTGCCAGCAGTTTGGGGCCATCAAGTACATCCTACGAGCAGTACTTC.

The chain is built from TRBV20-1 and TRBJ2-7; D gene unclear. The germline gives CDR1 DFQATT, CDR2 SNEGSKA (reference sequence). This CDR3 spans 11 amino acids. The ends were cut back, 3 bases at V and 2 bases at J, with 5 bases in the middle. This CDR3 reads CSARPAYEQYF. CDR3 nucleotide sequence: TGCAGTGCTAGGCCGGCCTACGAGCAGTACTTC.

The chain links TRBV6-5 to TRBJ1-5; D is uncertain. Germline assignment: CDR1 MNHEY and CDR2 SVGAGI. The CDR3 runs to 13 residues. Deletions cut 0 bases from V and 6 bases from J, with 6 bases between. Written as DNA, the CDR3 is TGTGCCAGCAGTTACTCGAGAAGTCAGCCCCAGCATTTT. This translates into CASSYSRSQPQHF.

This clone was picked up one time. The chain uses TRBV6-6 and TRBJ1-6, with D unresolved. This CDR3 is built from 13 residues. V shed 2 bases and J shed 9 bases, with 8 bases lying between them. Germline V gives CDR1 MNHNY, CDR2 SVGAGI (reference sequence). CDR3 loop: CASSYGWGSPLHF. CDR3 nucleotides: TGTGCCAGCAGTTACGGTTGGGGTTCACCCCTCCACTTT.

V usage is TRBV5-6 and J usage is TRBJ1-2, with D possibly TRBD1 on 6 matching bases. The CDR3 totals 12 residues. Trimming pared 3 bases from V and 5 bases from J, leaving 8 bases between. Germline CDR1 reads SGHDT; CDR2 reads YYEEEE. The CDR3: CASSSGAYGYTF. As DNA, the CDR3 is TGTGCCAGCAGCTCGGGGGCTTATGGCTACACCTTC.

The chain has TRBV7-2 and TRBJ2-5, with TRBD2 matching over 7 bases. V lost 5 bases and J lost 5; bases outside the gene matches: 11. The CDR3 loop spans 15 amino acids. From germline, CDR1 is SGHTA and CDR2 FQGNSA. The DNA for the CDR3 is TGTGCCAGCAGCCCCCAGAGGCGGGGGAGGGAGACCCAGTACTTC. Translated, it gives CASSPQRRGRETQYF.

The chain links TRBV18 to TRBJ2-1; TRBD2 aligns across 12 bases. CDR1 KGHSH and CDR2 LQKENI come from the germline V gene. The length of the CDR3 is 16 residues. V was clipped by 4 bases and J by 3 bases; unmatched bases: 4. CDR3 amino acids: CASSRGTSGHYNEQFF. CDR3 DNA sequence: TGTGCCAGCTCACGCGGGACTAGCGGGCACTACAATGAGCAGTTCTTC.

The rearrangement uses TRBV6-5 and TRBJ2-1; maybe TRBD2 (5 bases). The germline V and J ends were trimmed by 2 bases and 2 bases, with 13 bases remaining between them. Germline CDR1 is MNHEY and CDR2 is SVGAGI. This CDR3 comprises 16 residues. CDR3 sequence (DNA): TGTGCCAGCAGTTACGTAGCGTCCGTAACCTACAATGAGCAGTTCTTC. This codes for CASSYVASVTYNEQFF.

The chain recombines TRBV5-4 with TRBJ1-2; D gene unclear. Germline V gene data show CDR1 as SGHNT and CDR2 as YYREEE (reference sequence). V was clipped by 0 bases and J by 2 bases, with 8 bases between them. CDR3 size: 14 residues. The DNA of the CDR3 is TGTGCCAGCAGCTTGGCCCAGGAGAACTATGGCTACACCTTC. Protein product: CASSLAQENYGYTF. The variable domain in full, completed from reference TRBV5-4 and TRBJ1-2, reads ETGVTQSPTHLIKTRGQQVTLRCSSQSGHNTVSWYQQALGQGPQFIFQYYREEENGRGNFPPRFSGLQFPNYSSELNVNALELDDSALYLCASSLAQENYGYTFGSGTRLTVV.

The V call is TRBV27, the J call TRBJ2-5, with a possible D match to TRBD1 (5 bases). The CDR3 sequence is 15 residues long. The ends were cut back, 0 bases at V and 2 bases at J, with 10 bases in the middle. Looked up from germline, CDR1 is MNHEY and CDR2 is SMNVEV (reference sequence). This CDR3 is CASSLSRQQQETQYF. CDR3 in DNA: TGTGCCAGCAGTTTATCTAGACAGCAGCAAGAGACCCAGTACTTC.

This clone has just one count. J is TRBJ1-2 and V is TRBV27; no firm D call. The CDR3 has 13 residues. V was cut by 2 bases and J by 3 bases, with 7 bases left in between. CDR1 and CDR2 (germline): MNHEY, SMNVEV (reference sequence). Written as DNA, the CDR3 is TGTGCCAGCAGTTTAAATGGGTACTATGGCTACACCTTC. Translating gives CASSLNGYYGYTF.

The chain carries TRBV2 and TRBJ2-2, with D unresolved. Germline loops: CDR1 SNHLY, CDR2 FYNNEI. Trimming took off 1 base at V and 6 bases at J, with 6 bases between the two ends. The CDR3 has 13 amino acids. CDR3 protein: CASSEDMAGELFF. The DNA for the CDR3 is TGTGCCAGCAGTGAAGATATGGCCGGGGAGCTGTTTTTT.

The V and J genes are TRBV21-1 and TRBJ2-7; TRBD1 is the table's D call, not checked against the DNA. TRBV21-1 is described as a pseudogene. CDR3 size: 14 residues. CDR3 residues: CARSAHSLTYEQYF. For the CDR3, the DNA is TGTGCCAGAAGTGCCCACAGCCTTACCTACGAGCAGTACTTC.

V usage is TRBV5-1 and J usage is TRBJ1-3; D not resolved. Germline loops: CDR1 SGHRS, CDR2 YFSETQ. The ends were cut back, 2 bases at V and 2 bases at J, with 14 bases in the middle. The CDR3 length is 16 residues. The CDR3 is CASSFSTAGTGNTIYF. The CDR3 bases are TGCGCCAGCAGCTTTTCCACCGCCGGGACTGGAAACACCATATATTTT.

This chain joins TRBV7-9 and TRBJ2-4; 14 bases map to TRBD2. The CDR3 sequence is 16 residues long. The germline V gene encodes CDR1 SEHNR and CDR2 FQNEAQ (reference sequence). After removal of 3 bases from V and 7 bases from J, the junction contained 5 bases not matched to a gene. The CDR3 loop is CASSFGTSGSGNIQYF. The CDR3 region has the DNA TGTGCCAGCAGCTTCGGGACTAGCGGGAGTGGGAACATTCAGTACTTC.

This chain connects TRBV7-2 to TRBJ2-1; 7 nucleotides align to TRBD2. The CDR3 length is 14 residues. Per the germline V gene, CDR1 is SGHTA and CDR2 is FQGNSA. The V gene end was trimmed by 2 bases and the J gene end by 3 bases; junction bases not matched to a gene: 1. The CDR3: CASSLSSGYNEQFF. In nucleotides, the CDR3 is TGTGCCAGCAGCTTATCTAGCGGCTACAATGAGCAGTTCTTC.

DNA for the CDR3: TGTGCCAGCAGTAGGGACAACTCTGGAAACACCATATATTTT. This codes for CASSRDNSGNTIYF. The chain recombines TRBV6-5 with TRBJ1-3; D might be TRBD1 (6 bases). V lost 5 bases and J 0 bases, leaving 8 bases between the germline ends. The length of the CDR3 is 14 residues. Per germline, CDR1 MNHEY and CDR2 SVGAGI.

This chain uses TRBV6-8 with TRBJ2-3; 9 bases are shared with TRBD2. The CDR3 is 14 residues long. Per the germline V gene, CDR1 is MNHGY and CDR2 is SAAAGT. Losses at the gene ends were 10 bases for V and 0 bases for J; bases not matched to a gene: 5. The CDR3 nucleotides are TGTGCCATCCCTAGCGGGATTAGCACAGATACGCAGTATTTT. This sequence encodes CAIPSGISTDTQYF.

The rearrangement uses TRBV2 and TRBJ1-2; weak D call: TRBD1 (5 bases). The length of the CDR3 is 12 residues. Trimming cost V 8 bases and J 2 bases, with 9 bases left between them. Germline values: CDR1 SNHLY, CDR2 FYNNEI. The CDR3 loop is CASSTENYGYTF. The DNA of the CDR3 is TGTGCCAGCTCGACAGAAAACTATGGCTACACCTTC.